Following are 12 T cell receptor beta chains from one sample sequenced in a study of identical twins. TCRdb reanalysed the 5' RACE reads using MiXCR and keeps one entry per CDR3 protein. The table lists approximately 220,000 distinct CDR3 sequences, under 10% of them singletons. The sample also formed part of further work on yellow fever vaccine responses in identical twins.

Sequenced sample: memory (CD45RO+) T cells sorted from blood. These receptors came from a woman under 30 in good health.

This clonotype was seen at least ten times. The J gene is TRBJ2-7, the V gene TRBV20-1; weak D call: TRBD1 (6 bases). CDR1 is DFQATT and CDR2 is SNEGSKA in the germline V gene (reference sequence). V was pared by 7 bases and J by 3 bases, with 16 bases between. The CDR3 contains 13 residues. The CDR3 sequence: CSVRGGLDYEQYF. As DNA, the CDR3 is TGCAGTGTCAGGGGCGGGTTAGACTACGAGCAGTACTTC.

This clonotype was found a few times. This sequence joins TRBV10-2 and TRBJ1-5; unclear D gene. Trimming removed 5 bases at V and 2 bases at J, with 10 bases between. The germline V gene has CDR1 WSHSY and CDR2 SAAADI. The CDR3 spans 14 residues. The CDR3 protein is CASSSRQGNQPQHF. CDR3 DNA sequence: TGCGCCAGCAGTTCGAGGCAGGGCAATCAGCCCCAGCATTTT.

The CDR3 spells CASTGIQKTGELFF. The CDR3 DNA sequence: TGCGCCAGCACCGGGATACAAAAAACCGGGGAGCTGTTTTTT. The rearrangement links TRBV5-1 to TRBJ2-2; TRBD2 is a possible D gene (5 bases). Trimming stripped 6 bases from V and 5 bases from J, with 14 bases between. This CDR3 comprises 14 residues. Germline V gene lookup returns CDR1 SGHRS and CDR2 YFSETQ.

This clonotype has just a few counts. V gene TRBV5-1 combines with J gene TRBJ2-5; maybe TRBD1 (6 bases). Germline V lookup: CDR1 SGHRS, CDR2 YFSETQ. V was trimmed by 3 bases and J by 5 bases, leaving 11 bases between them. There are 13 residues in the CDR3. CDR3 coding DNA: TGCGCCAGCAGCTGGGCAGGGGATGAGACCCAGTACTTC. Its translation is CASSWAGDETQYF.

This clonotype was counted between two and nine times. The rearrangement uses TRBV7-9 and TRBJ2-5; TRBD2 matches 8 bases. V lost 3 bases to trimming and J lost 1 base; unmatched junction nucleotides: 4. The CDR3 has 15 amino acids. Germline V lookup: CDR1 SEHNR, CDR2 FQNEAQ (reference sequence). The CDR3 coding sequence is TGTGCCAGCAGCTTCGGACTAGCCGGCCAAGAGACCCAGTACTTC. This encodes CASSFGLAGQETQYF.

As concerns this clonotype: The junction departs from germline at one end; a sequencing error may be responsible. CDR3 DNA: TGTGCTAGCAGCGCCATGGGGGGCCCCCAGTACTTC. It codes for CASSAMGGPQYF. This chain connects TRBV7-9 to TRBJ2-5, with D perhaps given as TRBD1 or TRBD2 (6 bases each). Per the germline V gene, CDR1 is SEHNR and CDR2 is FQNEAQ (reference sequence). The CDR3 sequence is 12 residues long.

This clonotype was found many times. In DNA form, the CDR3 reads TGTGCCAGCAGCTTCGCTGGTCCCACAGATACGCAGTATTTT. Encoded protein: CASSFAGPTDTQYF. V and J are TRBV7-3 and TRBJ2-3; D not certain. Trimming removed 3 bases from V and 2 bases from J, with 9 bases in between. The CDR3 is made up of 14 amino acids. Germline V gene lookup returns CDR1 SGHTA and CDR2 FQGTGA.

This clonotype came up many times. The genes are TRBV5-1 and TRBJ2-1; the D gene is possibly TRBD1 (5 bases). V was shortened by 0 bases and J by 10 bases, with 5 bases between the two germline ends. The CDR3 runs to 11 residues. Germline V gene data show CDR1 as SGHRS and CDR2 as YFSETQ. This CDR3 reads CASSLGTEQFF. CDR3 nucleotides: TGCGCCAGCAGCTTGGGGACAGAGCAGTTCTTC.

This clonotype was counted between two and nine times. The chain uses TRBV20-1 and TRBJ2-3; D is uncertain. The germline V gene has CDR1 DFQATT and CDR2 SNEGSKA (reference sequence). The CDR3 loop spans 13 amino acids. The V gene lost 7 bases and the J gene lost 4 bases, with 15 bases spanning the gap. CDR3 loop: CSGVRMGADTQYF. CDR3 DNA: TGCAGTGGGGTCAGGATGGGCGCAGATACGCAGTATTTT.

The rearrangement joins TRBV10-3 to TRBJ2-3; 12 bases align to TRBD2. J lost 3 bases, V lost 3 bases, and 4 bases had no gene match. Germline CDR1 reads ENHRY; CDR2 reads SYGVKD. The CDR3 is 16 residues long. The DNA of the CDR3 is TGTGCCATCAGTGAAGGACTAGCGGGAATTACAGATACGCAGTATTTT. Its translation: CAISEGLAGITDTQYF.

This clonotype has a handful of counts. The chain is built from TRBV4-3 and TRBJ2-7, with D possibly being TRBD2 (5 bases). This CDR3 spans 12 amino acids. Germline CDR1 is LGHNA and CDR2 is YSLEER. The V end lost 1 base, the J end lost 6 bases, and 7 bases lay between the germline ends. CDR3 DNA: TGCGCCAGCAGCCAAGCGGGGTCCGAGCAGTACTTC. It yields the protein CASSQAGSEQYF.

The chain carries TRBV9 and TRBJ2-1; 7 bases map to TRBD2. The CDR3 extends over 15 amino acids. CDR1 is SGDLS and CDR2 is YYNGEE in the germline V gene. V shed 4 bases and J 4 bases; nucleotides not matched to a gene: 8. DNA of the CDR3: TGTGCCAGCAGCCTTTCCGCGGGGGATTACAATGAGCAGTTCTTC. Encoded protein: CASSLSAGDYNEQFF.